These 32 T cell receptor beta chains came from one sample sequenced in a study of shared clonotypes between healthy human individuals. TCRdb's table, derived via immunoSEQ multiplex PCR, lists solely in-frame clones and lacks some. Here the sample spans a few million clones, approximately 95% being singletons. The material sequenced was naive CD4+ T cells from PBMCs. Described subset: CD45RA+ positively selected. The receptors come from a man aged 18 to 35 in good health. Some clones in this sample may be carry-over from other donors' samples.

CDR3 protein: CASSPRLAVSSGANVLTF. The CDR3 coding sequence is TGTGCCAGCAGCCCCCGACTAGCGGTCAGCTCTGGGGCCAACGTCCTGACTTTC. The chain has TRBV9 and TRBJ2-6, with 9 bases lining up with TRBD2. Germline trimming cut 4 bases from V and 0 bases from J; bases unmatched to any gene: 8. The germline CDR1 and CDR2 sequences are SGDLS and YYNGEE. The CDR3 loop spans 18 amino acids.

J is TRBJ2-3 and V is TRBV7-9, with D possibly matching TRBD2 (5 bases). Deletions cut 3 bases from V and 2 bases from J, with 18 bases between. The length of the CDR3 is 17 residues. Germline CDR1 reads SEHNR; CDR2 reads FQNEAQ (reference sequence). In nucleotides, the CDR3 is TGTGCCAGCAGCTTTGTACCTAGCTTAGGATACACAGATACGCAGTATTTT. Its protein is CASSFVPSLGYTDTQYF.

J is TRBJ1-1 and V is TRBV18; unclear D gene. CDR1 and CDR2 from the germline V gene are KGHSH and LQKENI. V was clipped by 3 bases and J by 7 bases, with 9 bases between them. CDR3 length: 12 amino acids. CDR3 sequence (DNA): TGTGCCAGCTCACCCCGACGGTTTGAAGCTTTCTTT. It translates to CASSPRRFEAFF.

V usage is TRBV7-2 and J usage is TRBJ2-5; tentatively, D is TRBD2 (6 bases). V lost 3 bases and J lost 4, with 12 bases in between. The germline V gene has CDR1 SGHTA and CDR2 FQGNSA. There are 14 residues in the CDR3. The CDR3 DNA is TGTGCCAGCAGCTTTGGCCTCGGGGGAGAGACCCAGTACTTC. Its protein is CASSFGLGGETQYF.

The rearrangement joins TRBV7-8 to TRBJ2-5, with 10 nucleotides matching TRBD2. Germline CDR1 is SGHVS and CDR2 is FQNEAQ. V lost 4 bases to trimming and J lost 1 base; unmatched junction nucleotides: 12. This CDR3 region has 18 residues. This chain's CDR3 is CASSSRRTSGIIQETQYF. CDR3 bases: TGTGCCAGCAGCTCTAGGAGGACTAGCGGTATCATCCAAGAGACCCAGTACTTC.

J is TRBJ2-7 and V is TRBV5-1, with a weak D call TRBD2 (5 bases). Germline CDR1 and CDR2: SGHRS and YFSETQ. The CDR3 covers 13 residues. V gave up 5 bases and J gave up 6 bases, with 15 bases separating them. This CDR3 reads CASSSQTSSEQYF. CDR3 bases: TGCGCCAGCAGTTCACAAACTAGTAGCGAGCAGTACTTC.

This clone was recorded a few times. V usage is TRBV20-1 and J usage is TRBJ1-2; D is ambiguous. This CDR3 contains 11 residues. V was trimmed by 0 bases and J by 7 bases, leaving 6 bases between them. Germline loops: CDR1 DFQATT, CDR2 SNEGSKA (reference sequence). The CDR3 sequence: CSAREEAGYTF. The DNA of the CDR3 is TGCAGTGCTAGAGAGGAAGCTGGCTACACCTTC.

This clone was seen only once. The rearrangement joins TRBV5-4 to TRBJ2-2; D not certain. This CDR3 comprises 12 residues. Trimming took off 5 bases at V and 7 bases at J, with 9 bases between the two ends. Germline V CDR1 and CDR2: SGHNT, YYREEE (reference sequence). The CDR3 region has the DNA TGTGCCAGCAGGATGGAAGGCGGGGAGCTGTTTTTT. Amino acids: CASRMEGGELFF.

The chain recombines TRBV6-1 with TRBJ2-7; 7 bases align to TRBD1. The CDR3 consists of 14 residues. Germline loops: CDR1 MNHNS, CDR2 SASEGT. The V segment lost 8 bases and the J segment 5 bases; nucleotides outside the gene matches: 12. CDR3 sequence reads: CASPPVRGLDEQYF. The CDR3 nucleotides are TGTGCCAGCCCCCCGGTGAGGGGGCTTGACGAGCAGTACTTC.

This chain links TRBV5-1 with TRBJ2-1; no clear D. Trimming took 0 bases from V and 0 from J, leaving 13 bases between them. The CDR3 spans 17 residues. CDR1 is SGHRS, CDR2 YFSETQ, per germline. This CDR3 reads CASSLDTTRSSYNEQFF. CDR3 DNA: TGCGCCAGCAGCTTGGACACTACTCGAAGCTCCTACAATGAGCAGTTCTTC.

The chain employs TRBV9 and TRBJ2-3, with 10 bases matching TRBD2. V dropped 3 bases and J dropped 4; count of bases not matched to a gene: 5. This CDR3 spans 15 amino acids. Germline V lookup: CDR1 SGDLS, CDR2 YYNGEE. The DNA for the CDR3 is TGTGCCAGCAGCGGTGGACTAGCGGCTGCAGATACGCAGTATTTT. It specifies CASSGGLAAADTQYF.

V is TRBV5-6 and J is TRBJ2-5; no definite D call. With 1 base removed from V and 1 base from J, the gap between germline ends came to 8 bases. Germline assignment: CDR1 SGHDT and CDR2 YYEEEE. This CDR3 is 14 amino acids long. The CDR3 is CASSLRSIQETQYF. The CDR3 DNA follows: TGTGCCAGCAGCTTGAGATCCATCCAAGAGACCCAGTACTTC.

This clone occurred a few times. V and J are TRBV11-2 and TRBJ1-1; D remains ambiguous. Germline V gene sequence: CDR1 SGHAT, CDR2 FQNNGV. CDR3 length: 14 residues. Trimming removed 0 bases at V and 3 bases at J, with 8 bases between. As DNA, the CDR3 is TGTGCCAGCAGCTTAGATTCCCGGTACACTGAAGCTTTCTTT. Protein sequence: CASSLDSRYTEAFF.

This chain joins TRBV11-2 and TRBJ1-3; D gene uncertain. The germline CDR1 and CDR2 sequences are SGHAT and FQNNGV. V was clipped by 6 bases and J by 1 base, with 10 bases between them. The CDR3 sequence is 14 residues long. The CDR3 sequence: CASRQPGSGNTIYF. CDR3 bases: TGTGCCAGCAGGCAACCGGGTTCTGGAAACACCATATATTTT.

In its sample, this clone was seen once. This CDR3 is also generated by other DNA sequences in the sample. The chain combines TRBV5-1 with TRBJ1-3; 7 bases line up with TRBD1. With 0 bases clipped from V and 4 bases from J, the junction kept 4 bases outside the gene matches. In germline, CDR1 is SGHRS, CDR2 YFSETQ. The CDR3 is made up of 15 amino acids. In nucleotides, the CDR3 is TGCGCCAGCAGCTTGGAGGGGGCGCGAGGAAACACCATATATTTT. Translated, it gives CASSLEGARGNTIYF.

The CDR3 sequence: CASRPGPGGNQPQHF. CDR3 nucleotides: TGTGCCAGCAGGCCGGGTCCAGGAGGCAATCAGCCCCAGCATTTT. This chain connects TRBV6-1 to TRBJ1-5; unclear D gene. Germline-derived CDR1 and CDR2 are MNHNS and SASEGT. V was trimmed by 6 bases and J by 2 bases, leaving 14 bases between them. The CDR3 has 15 residues.

The CDR3, as DNA: TGTGCCAGCTCACCAGAGACAGGTGCCTCCTACGAGCAGTACTTC. The encoded protein is CASSPETGASYEQYF. The rearrangement joins TRBV18 to TRBJ2-7; D is perhaps TRBD1 (6 bases). The ends were cut back, 2 bases at V and 0 bases at J, with 11 bases in the middle. The CDR3 runs to 15 residues. Germline loops: CDR1 KGHSH, CDR2 LQKENI.

The J gene is TRBJ2-7, the V gene TRBV4-1; tentative D call: TRBD2 (7 bases). Germline V gene data show CDR1 as MGHRA and CDR2 as YSYEKL. The V end was cut by 4 bases, the J end by 8 bases, with 15 bases between. This CDR3 spans 13 amino acids. CDR3 sequence: CASSRGGREKQYF. DNA of the CDR3: TGCGCCAGCAGCCGAGGGGGGCGGGAGAAGCAGTACTTC.

The CDR3 nucleotides are TGCGCCAGCAGCCCCGGGGGTAGCGGGAGGAGGACCTACGAGCAGTACTTC. Translating it yields CASSPGGSGRRTYEQYF. The gene calls are TRBV4-1 and TRBJ2-7, with TRBD2 matching over 10 bases. The germline V gene has CDR1 MGHRA and CDR2 YSYEKL. The CDR3 length is 17 residues. The J segment lost 2 bases and the V segment lost 4 bases, leaving 11 bases of the junction unmatched.

This sequence joins TRBV18 and TRBJ1-1; D possibly corresponds to TRBD1 (5 bases). Germline assignment: CDR1 KGHSH and CDR2 LQKENI. Trimming pared 1 base from V and 1 base from J, leaving 10 bases between. The CDR3 consists of 15 residues. CDR3 protein: CASSPRDGKNTEAFF. CDR3 nucleotide sequence: TGTGCCAGCTCACCACGGGACGGGAAGAACACTGAAGCTTTCTTT. Looking up the rest from reference TRBV18 and TRBJ1-1 gives the full variable domain: NAGVMQNPRHLVRRRGQEARLRCSPMKGHSHVYWYRQLPEEGLKFMVYLQKENIIDESGMPKERFSAEFPKEGPSILRIQQVVRGDSAAYFCASSPRDGKNTEAFFGQGTRLTVV.

The rearrangement joins TRBV9 to TRBJ2-3; maybe TRBD2 (5 bases). This CDR3 spans 13 amino acids. The V gene's germline CDR1 is SGDLS and CDR2 YYNGEE. Trimming took 6 bases from V and 0 from J, leaving 8 bases between them. The CDR3 sequence is CASTEASTDTQYF. In DNA, the CDR3 is TGTGCCAGCACGGAGGCTAGCACAGATACGCAGTATTTT.

This chain connects TRBV28 to TRBJ2-7; D ambiguous. The CDR3 consists of 14 residues. V dropped 3 bases and J dropped 3 bases, with 12 bases sitting between them. Germline values: CDR1 MDHEN, CDR2 SYDVKM. The CDR3 loop reads CASSFARMVYEQYF. As DNA, the CDR3 is TGTGCCAGCAGTTTCGCCAGGATGGTCTACGAGCAGTACTTC.

This CDR3 is CASSLGRGAYEQYF. In DNA form, the CDR3 reads TGTGCCAGCAGTTTAGGGAGGGGGGCCTACGAGCAGTACTTC. The V and J genes are TRBV27 and TRBJ2-7; possibly TRBD2 for D (7 bases). Per the germline V gene, CDR1 is MNHEY and CDR2 is SMNVEV (reference sequence). V lost 2 bases to trimming and J lost 2 bases, with 10 bases between them. The CDR3 contains 14 residues.

On this clone: Other DNA sequences in this specimen translate into the identical CDR3. This chain joins TRBV7-2 and TRBJ2-5; D not resolved. The CDR3 length is 13 residues. Germline V gene sequence: CDR1 SGHTA, CDR2 FQGNSA. Trimming cost V 1 base and J 5 bases, with 8 bases left between them. The CDR3 reads CASSLGPRETQYF. The CDR3 DNA is TGTGCCAGCAGCTTAGGGCCCCGGGAGACCCAGTACTTC.

The chain recombines TRBV7-8 with TRBJ2-7, with D unresolved. The V and J ends lost 1 base and 4 bases respectively, with 14 bases between them. The CDR3 runs 15 residues. Per the germline V gene, CDR1 is SGHVS and CDR2 is FQNEAQ. The CDR3 nucleotides are TGTGCCAGCAGCTTAGGGTCGGTAGGGCCGTACGAGCAGTACTTC. Translated: CASSLGSVGPYEQYF.

The chain employs TRBV11-3 and TRBJ2-5; D might be TRBD2 (5 bases). Germline values: CDR1 SGHNT, CDR2 YENEEA. The CDR3 sequence is 13 residues long. Trimming cost V 3 bases and J 2 bases, with 7 bases left between them. For the CDR3, the DNA is TGTGCCAGCAGCTTGAAGCGGCAAGAGACCCAGTACTTC. This sequence encodes CASSLKRQETQYF.

The V and J genes are TRBV28 and TRBJ2-5, with D possibly being TRBD2 (6 bases). Germline V CDR1 and CDR2: MDHEN, SYDVKM. Trimming cost V 2 bases and J 7 bases, with 20 bases left between them. This CDR3 has 16 residues. CDR3 coding DNA: TGTGCCAGCAGTTTAGCCCCCACCGGGAGTACTGGGACCCAGTACTTC. Its translation is CASSLAPTGSTGTQYF.

Points on this clone: Other DNA sequences within the sample encode an identical CDR3. The chain has TRBV5-1 and TRBJ2-1, with D possibly matching TRBD1 (7 bases). Germline V lookup: CDR1 SGHRS, CDR2 YFSETQ. Trimming stripped 0 bases from V and 7 bases from J, with 11 bases between. The CDR3 covers 14 residues. The CDR3 is CASSLGQGGNEQFF. The CDR3 DNA is TGCGCCAGCAGCTTGGGGCAGGGGGGAAATGAGCAGTTCTTC.

The V and J genes are TRBV28 and TRBJ1-2; a possible D gene is TRBD1 (6 bases). Trimming left V 5 bases short and J 2 bases short, with 21 bases between. Germline V gene lookup returns CDR1 MDHEN and CDR2 SYDVKM. The CDR3 is made up of 17 amino acids. The CDR3 loop reads CASSVGGGGRPNYGYTF. The CDR3 region has the DNA TGTGCCAGCAGTGTCGGCGGGGGGGGCCGACCCAACTATGGCTACACCTTC.

The chain uses TRBV27 and TRBJ1-1; D gene ambiguous. Germline V gene sequence: CDR1 MNHEY, CDR2 SMNVEV (reference sequence). This CDR3 has 13 residues. Trimming removed 6 bases from V and 1 base from J, with 9 bases in between. The CDR3 nucleotides read TGTGCCAGCAGAGTGAACAGGAACACTGAAGCTTTCTTT. Its protein product is CASRVNRNTEAFF.

This clone appeared once. The chain recombines TRBV11-2 with TRBJ2-3, with D tentatively TRBD2 (6 bases). Germline V CDR1 and CDR2: SGHAT, FQNNGV. The V and J ends lost 4 bases and 6 bases respectively, with 8 bases between them. The CDR3 is 12 residues long. CDR3 region: CASSSLADTQYF. Here the CDR3 DNA reads TGTGCCAGCAGCTCCCTAGCGGATACGCAGTATTTT.

V usage is TRBV9 and J usage is TRBJ2-1, with D possibly TRBD2 on 5 matching bases. V was shortened by 7 bases and J by 14 bases, with 19 bases between the two germline ends. Looked up from germline, CDR1 is SGDLS and CDR2 is YYNGEE. The CDR3 sequence is 12 residues long. The CDR3 spells CASASPRGIEFF. CDR3 sequence (DNA): TGTGCCAGCGCCTCCCCCCGGGGTATTGAGTTCTTC.